The rows below give T cell receptor beta chains drawn from one sample of a study of blood T cell repertoires in COVID-19. Using immunoSEQ multiplex PCR, the repertoire was profiled, and TCRdb retains in-frame clones only, with some absent. This table holds about 29,000 clones, roughly nine tenths found once. Sequenced material: peripheral blood. The receptors derive from a human donor in a cohort sampled during active COVID-19. Each CDR3 is given with its conserved first and last residue. Each record gives: CDR3 protein, CDR3 DNA, V gene, clone size, D gene, J gene. The D gene is left open where the match is weak. Expanded clones get a size class; other rows say once, few or many, or leave the size out.

CDR3 protein: CASSFDTGELFF
CDR3 DNA: TGCGCCAGCAGCTTCGACACCGGGGAGCTGTTTTTT
V gene: TRBV5-1
clone size: NA
D gene: NA
J gene: TRBJ2-2

CDR3 protein: CASSPTTGTDTQYF
CDR3 DNA: TGTGCCAGCTCACCAACCACTGGCACAGATACGCAGTATTTT
V gene: TRBV18
clone size: NA
D gene: NA
J gene: TRBJ2-3

CDR3 protein: CASSPSVAASNQPQHF
CDR3 DNA: TGTGCCAGCAGTCCGTCTGTGGCAGCGAGCAATCAGCCCCAGCATTTT
V gene: TRBV27
clone size: NA
D gene: NA
J gene: TRBJ1-5

CDR3 protein: CASRSTGAYEQYF
CDR3 DNA: TGTGCCAGCAGGTCTACAGGGGCCTACGAGCAGTACTTC
V gene: TRBV13
clone size: NA
D gene: TRBD1
J gene: TRBJ2-7

CDR3 protein: CASRQSGGNEQFF
CDR3 DNA: TGTGCCAGCAGACAGAGCGGGGGCAATGAGCAGTTCTTC
V gene: TRBV3-1/TRBV3-2
clone size: NA
D gene: TRBD2
J gene: TRBJ2-1

CDR3 protein: CASSKGVVSYEQYF
CDR3 DNA: TGTGCCAGTAGTAAGGGGGTCGTCTCCTACGAGCAGTACTTC
V gene: TRBV19
clone size: NA
D gene: NA
J gene: TRBJ2-7

CDR3 protein: CASSLESTPRDEQFF
CDR3 DNA: TGTGCCAGCAGCTTAGAATCCACGCCCAGGGATGAGCAGTTCTTC
V gene: TRBV7-9
clone size: NA
D gene: NA
J gene: TRBJ2-1

CDR3 protein: CASSLQEGNYGYTF
CDR3 DNA: TGTGCCAGCAGCTTACAGGAGGGAAACTATGGCTACACCTTC
V gene: TRBV11-2
clone size: NA
D gene: NA
J gene: TRBJ1-2

CDR3 protein: CVRSADLTGQIYGYTF
CDR3 DNA: TGTGTCAGAAGCGCAGACCTTACGGGACAGATCTATGGCTACACCTTC
V gene: TRBV7-5
clone size: NA
D gene: NA
J gene: TRBJ1-2

CDR3 protein: CASGHGGPGGYTF
CDR3 DNA: TGTGCCAGCGGCCACGGGGGGCCGGGTGGCTACACCTTC
V gene: TRBV12-3/TRBV12-4
clone size: once
D gene: NA
J gene: TRBJ1-2

CDR3 protein: CASSSAAGDTGELFF
CDR3 DNA: TGTGCCAGCAGCAGTGCAGCGGGGGACACCGGGGAGCTGTTTTTT
V gene: TRBV6-5
clone size: NA
D gene: TRBD2
J gene: TRBJ2-2

CDR3 protein: CASTLGGSYEQYF
CDR3 DNA: TGTGCCAGCACCTTGGGGGGATCCTACGAGCAGTACTTC
V gene: TRBV11-2
clone size: NA
D gene: NA
J gene: TRBJ2-7

CDR3 protein: CASSLAPGQTYEQYF
CDR3 DNA: TGTGCCAGCAGCTTAGCCCCGGGACAGACCTACGAGCAGTACTTC
V gene: TRBV7-9
clone size: NA
D gene: TRBD1
J gene: TRBJ2-7

CDR3 protein: CASSDFLGSEAFF
CDR3 DNA: TGTGCCAGCAGTGACTTCCTCGGCTCTGAAGCTTTCTTT
V gene: TRBV27
clone size: NA
D gene: NA
J gene: TRBJ1-1

CDR3 protein: CASSLREGYGYTF
CDR3 DNA: TGTGCCAGCAGTTTGAGGGAGGGCTATGGCTACACCTTC
V gene: TRBV12-3/TRBV12-4
clone size: NA
D gene: NA
J gene: TRBJ1-2

CDR3 protein: CASSACEGLADCTDTQYF
CDR3 DNA: TGTGCCAGCAGCGCCTGCGAGGGCCTAGCGGACTGCACAGATACGCAGTATTTT
V gene: TRBV13
clone size: NA
D gene: TRBD2
J gene: TRBJ2-3

CDR3 protein: CASSPRLAVSSYNEQFF
CDR3 DNA: TGTGCCAGCAGCCCTCGACTAGCGGTGAGCTCCTACAATGAGCAGTTCTTC
V gene: TRBV9
clone size: NA
D gene: TRBD2
J gene: TRBJ2-1

CDR3 protein: CASGSGTSGAASTDTQYF
CDR3 DNA: TGTGCTAGTGGCTCCGGGACTAGCGGGGCCGCTAGCACAGATACGCAGTATTTT
V gene: TRBV12-5
clone size: NA
D gene: TRBD2
J gene: TRBJ2-3

CDR3 protein: CASSWGGLETQYF
CDR3 DNA: TGTGCCAGCAGTTGGGGGGGTCTCGAGACCCAGTACTTC
V gene: TRBV6-2/TRBV6-3
clone size: NA
D gene: TRBD2
J gene: TRBJ2-5

CDR3 protein: CASTDRGGSGNTIYF
CDR3 DNA: TGTGCCAGCACCGACAGAGGGGGTTCTGGAAACACCATATATTTT
V gene: TRBV6-6
clone size: NA
D gene: NA
J gene: TRBJ1-3

CDR3 protein: CASSERGGEYF
CDR3 DNA: TGTGCCAGCAGTGAAAGGGGGGGCGAGTACTTC
V gene: TRBV2
clone size: few
D gene: NA
J gene: TRBJ2-7

CDR3 protein: CASSPTGAPSNQPQHF
CDR3 DNA: TGTGCCAGCAGCCCAACAGGGGCACCTAGCAATCAGCCCCAGCATTTT
V gene: TRBV7-8
clone size: NA
D gene: TRBD1
J gene: TRBJ1-5

CDR3 protein: CAWSVLGLAGGHQETQYF
CDR3 DNA: TGTGCCTGGAGTGTTCTGGGACTAGCGGGGGGGCACCAAGAGACCCAGTACTTC
V gene: TRBV30
clone size: NA
D gene: TRBD2
J gene: TRBJ2-5

CDR3 protein: CASSLRGGQGNTGELFF
CDR3 DNA: TGTGCCAGCTCTCTTCGGGGGGGACAGGGGAACACCGGGGAGCTGTTTTTT
V gene: TRBV18
clone size: NA
D gene: NA
J gene: TRBJ2-2

CDR3 protein: CSASAGQGAPETQYF
CDR3 DNA: TGCAGTGCTAGTGCTGGACAGGGGGCGCCGGAGACCCAGTACTTC
V gene: TRBV20-1
clone size: few
D gene: TRBD1
J gene: TRBJ2-5

CDR3 protein: CAWSGSRSEQYF
CDR3 DNA: TGTGCCTGGAGTGGGTCCCGGTCCGAGCAGTACTTC
V gene: TRBV30
clone size: NA
D gene: NA
J gene: TRBJ2-7

CDR3 protein: CASSDRPLSYEQYF
CDR3 DNA: TGTGCCAGCAGCGACAGGCCACTGTCCTACGAGCAGTACTTC
V gene: TRBV28
clone size: NA
D gene: NA
J gene: TRBJ2-7

CDR3 protein: CASSPQETQYF
CDR3 DNA: TGCGCCAGCAGCCCTCAAGAGACCCAGTACTTC
V gene: TRBV4-1
clone size: NA
D gene: NA
J gene: TRBJ2-5

CDR3 protein: CASSSVTGGPADGYTF
CDR3 DNA: TGTGCCAGCAGTTCGGTCACAGGGGGCCCAGCAGATGGCTACACCTTC
V gene: TRBV6-6
clone size: NA
D gene: TRBD1
J gene: TRBJ1-2

CDR3 protein: CASSLDRGFTDTQYF
CDR3 DNA: TGTGCCAGCAGCTTAGATCGAGGATTCACAGATACGCAGTATTTT
V gene: TRBV11-2
clone size: NA
D gene: NA
J gene: TRBJ2-3

CDR3 protein: CASHTGNQETQYF
CDR3 DNA: TGTGCCAGCCACACGGGAAACCAAGAGACCCAGTACTTC
V gene: TRBV2
clone size: NA
D gene: NA
J gene: TRBJ2-5

CDR3 protein: CAWSKKGQDNDEQYF
CDR3 DNA: TGTGCCTGGAGTAAAAAGGGACAGGACAACGACGAGCAGTACTTC
V gene: TRBV30
clone size: NA
D gene: TRBD1
J gene: TRBJ2-7

CDR3 protein: CASSSGQGAYGANVLTF
CDR3 DNA: TGTGCCAGCAGCTCTGGACAGGGGGCGTATGGGGCCAACGTCCTGACTTTC
V gene: TRBV7-9
clone size: NA
D gene: TRBD1
J gene: TRBJ2-6

CDR3 protein: CASSQRLAGFDNEQFF
CDR3 DNA: TGTGCCAGCAGCCAACGGCTAGCGGGCTTTGATAATGAGCAGTTCTTC
V gene: TRBV14
clone size: once
D gene: TRBD2
J gene: TRBJ2-1

CDR3 protein: CAWSAGPDTQYF
CDR3 DNA: TGTGCCTGGAGTGCAGGGCCAGATACGCAGTATTTT
V gene: TRBV30
clone size: NA
D gene: NA
J gene: TRBJ2-3

CDR3 protein: CASRSGGRTEAFF
CDR3 DNA: TGTGCCAGCAGATCAGGGGGCAGAACTGAAGCTTTCTTT
V gene: TRBV5-4
clone size: NA
D gene: TRBD1
J gene: TRBJ1-1

CDR3 protein: CASRAGGVYNEQFF
CDR3 DNA: TGTGCCAGCAGGGCGGGGGGTGTATACAATGAGCAGTTCTTC
V gene: TRBV2
clone size: once
D gene: TRBD2
J gene: TRBJ2-1